This TCR beta chain was identified during a study of CD8+CD57+ T cells in acquired aplastic anemia. For the study at large: When averaged, DNA from sorted CD4+ and CD8+ cells came to 2.5 to 4 ug. Sequencing produced an average of about 11 million reads per healthy donor for CD4+ cells. Study-level points and caveats: Between patients and controls, 25 to 35 CD8+ CDR3 sequences were found in common. Patients and controls were not found to differ significantly in CD8+ Simpson's diversity.

The table lists this clonotype with a few counts. What it recognizes is unknown. TCR beta VDJ and CDR3 profiling used genomic DNA as template. Each CDR3 protein is one row after TCRdb ran MiXCR on the reads. This repertoire shows some 170,000 distinct CDR3 sequences, roughly 40% found once; its top ten account for 0.9% to 1.2%. J lost 0 bases, V lost 4 bases, and 2 bases had no gene match. This CDR3 region has 15 residues. CDR1 is MNHNS and CDR2 is SASEGT in the germline V gene. The sequence was collected from a human donor in good health. The specimen sequenced was sorted CD4+, CD8+, or CD8+CD57+ T cells (not recorded which) from PBMCs. The chain couples TRBV6-1 to TRBJ2-3; TRBD2 matches 9 bases. CDR3 amino acids: CASSGSGGSTDTQYF. The CDR3 DNA follows: TGTGCCAGCAGTGGGAGCGGGGGGAGCACAGATACGCAGTATTTT.